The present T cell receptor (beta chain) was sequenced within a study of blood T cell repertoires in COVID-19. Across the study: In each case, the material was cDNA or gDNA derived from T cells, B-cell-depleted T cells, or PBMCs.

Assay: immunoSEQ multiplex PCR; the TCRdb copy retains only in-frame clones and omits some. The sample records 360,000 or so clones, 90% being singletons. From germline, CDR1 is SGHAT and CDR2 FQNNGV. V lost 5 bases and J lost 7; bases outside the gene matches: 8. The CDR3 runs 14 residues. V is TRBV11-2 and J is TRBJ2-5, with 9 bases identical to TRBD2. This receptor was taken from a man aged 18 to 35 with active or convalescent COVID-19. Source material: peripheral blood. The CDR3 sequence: CASSRGGAGWTQYF. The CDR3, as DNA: TGTGCCAGCAGCCGCGGGGGGGCCGGGTGGACCCAGTACTTC.